The 3 T cell receptor beta chains below all came from one sample that was sequenced in a study of cytomegalovirus exposure and HLA in healthy donors. It was with 60 Vbeta and 13 Jbeta primers that the PCR ran. Sequencing was performed with immunoSEQ multiplex PCR; in TCRdb, only in-frame clones are kept and a portion is missing. The sample includes 100,000 to 150,000 clones, around 80% of them seen just once. The sequenced sample was PBMCs. The receptors derive from a man aged 25-45 years in good health and CMV-seropositive.

The chain recombines TRBV10-3 with TRBJ1-1; D might be TRBD1 (5 bases). V lost 0 bases to trimming and J lost 9 bases, with 11 bases between them. The CDR3 sequence is 13 residues long. Germline CDR1 is ENHRY and CDR2 is SYGVKD. The DNA for the CDR3 is TGTGCCATCAGTGAGTCCAATCAGGGTAAAGCTTTCTTT. Its translation: CAISESNQGKAFF.

The chain recombines TRBV5-1 with TRBJ1-3; D is uncertain. Germline V lookup: CDR1 SGHRS, CDR2 YFSETQ. The CDR3 covers 13 residues. V lost 4 bases and J 2 bases, leaving 7 bases between the germline ends. CDR3 sequence (DNA): TGCGCCAGCAGCGCTAATCCTGGAAACACCATATATTTT. Residues: CASSANPGNTIYF.

This clone was found once. V is TRBV13 and J is TRBJ2-7; the D is unclear. This CDR3 contains 14 residues. Germline lookup yields CDR1 PRHDT and CDR2 FYEKMQ (reference sequence). V dropped 4 bases and J dropped 0 bases, with 10 bases sitting between them. CDR3 region: CASSSSRSSYEQYF. The CDR3 DNA is TGTGCCAGCAGCTCTAGTCGAAGCTCCTACGAGCAGTACTTC. Using reference TRBV13 and TRBJ2-7 for the parts outside the CDR3, the full variable domain is AAGVIQSPRHLIKEKRETATLKCYPIPRHDTVYWYQQGPGQDPQFLISFYEKMQSDKGSIPDRFSAQQFSDYHSELNMSSLELGDSALYFCASSSSRSSYEQYFGPGTRLTVT.